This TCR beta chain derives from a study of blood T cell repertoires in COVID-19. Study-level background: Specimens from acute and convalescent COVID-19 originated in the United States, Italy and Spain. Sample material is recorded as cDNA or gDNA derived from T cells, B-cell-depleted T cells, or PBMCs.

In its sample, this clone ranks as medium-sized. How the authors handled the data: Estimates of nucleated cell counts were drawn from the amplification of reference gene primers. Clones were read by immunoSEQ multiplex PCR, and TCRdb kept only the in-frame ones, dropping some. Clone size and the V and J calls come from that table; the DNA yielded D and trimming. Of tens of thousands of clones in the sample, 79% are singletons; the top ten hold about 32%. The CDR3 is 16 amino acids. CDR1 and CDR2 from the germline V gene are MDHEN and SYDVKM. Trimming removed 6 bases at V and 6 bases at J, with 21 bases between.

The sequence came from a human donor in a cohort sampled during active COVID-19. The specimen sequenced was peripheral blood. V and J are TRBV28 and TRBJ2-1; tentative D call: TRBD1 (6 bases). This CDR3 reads CASSLFGQGNLNEQFF. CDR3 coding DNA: TGTGCCAGCAGCCTCTTCGGGCAGGGGAACCTCAATGAGCAGTTCTTC.